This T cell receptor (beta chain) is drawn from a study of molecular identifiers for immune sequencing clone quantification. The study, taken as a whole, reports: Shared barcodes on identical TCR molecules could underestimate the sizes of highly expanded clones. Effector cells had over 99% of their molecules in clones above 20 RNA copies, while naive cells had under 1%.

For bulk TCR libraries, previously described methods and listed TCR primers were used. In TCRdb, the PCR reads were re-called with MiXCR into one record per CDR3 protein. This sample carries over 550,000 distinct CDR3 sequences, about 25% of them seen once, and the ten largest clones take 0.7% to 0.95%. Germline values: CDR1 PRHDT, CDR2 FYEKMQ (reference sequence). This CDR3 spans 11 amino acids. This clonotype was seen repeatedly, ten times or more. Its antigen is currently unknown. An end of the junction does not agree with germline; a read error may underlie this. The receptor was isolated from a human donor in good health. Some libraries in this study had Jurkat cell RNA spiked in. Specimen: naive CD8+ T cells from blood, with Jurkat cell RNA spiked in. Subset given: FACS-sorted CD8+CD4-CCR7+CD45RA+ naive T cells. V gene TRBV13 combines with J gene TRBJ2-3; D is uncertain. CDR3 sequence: CASSYDNRVAF. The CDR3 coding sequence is TGTGCCAGCAGCTACGACAACCGAGTCGCTTTT.